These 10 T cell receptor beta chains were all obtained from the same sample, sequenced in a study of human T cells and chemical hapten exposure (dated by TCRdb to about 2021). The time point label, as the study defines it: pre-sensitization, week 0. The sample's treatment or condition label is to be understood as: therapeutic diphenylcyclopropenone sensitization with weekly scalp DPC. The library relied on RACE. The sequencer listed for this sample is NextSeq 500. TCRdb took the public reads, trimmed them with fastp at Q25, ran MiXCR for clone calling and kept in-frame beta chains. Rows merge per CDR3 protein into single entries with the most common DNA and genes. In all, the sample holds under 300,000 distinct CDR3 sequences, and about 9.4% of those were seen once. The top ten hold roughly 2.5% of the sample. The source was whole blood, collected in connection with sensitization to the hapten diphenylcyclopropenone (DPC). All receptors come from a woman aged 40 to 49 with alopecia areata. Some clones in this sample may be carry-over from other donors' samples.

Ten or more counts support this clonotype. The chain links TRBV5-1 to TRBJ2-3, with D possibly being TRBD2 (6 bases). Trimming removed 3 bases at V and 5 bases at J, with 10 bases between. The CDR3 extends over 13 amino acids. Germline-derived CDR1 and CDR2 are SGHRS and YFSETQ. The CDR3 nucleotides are TGCGCCAGCAGCTCCGGAGGGGTAGATACGCAGTATTTT. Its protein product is CASSSGGVDTQYF.

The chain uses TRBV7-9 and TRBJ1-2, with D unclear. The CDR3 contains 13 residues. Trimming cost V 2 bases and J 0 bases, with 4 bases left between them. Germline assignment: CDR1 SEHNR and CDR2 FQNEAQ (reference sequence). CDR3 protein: CASSLSANYGYTF. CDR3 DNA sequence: TGTGCCAGCAGCTTAAGCGCTAACTATGGCTACACCTTC.

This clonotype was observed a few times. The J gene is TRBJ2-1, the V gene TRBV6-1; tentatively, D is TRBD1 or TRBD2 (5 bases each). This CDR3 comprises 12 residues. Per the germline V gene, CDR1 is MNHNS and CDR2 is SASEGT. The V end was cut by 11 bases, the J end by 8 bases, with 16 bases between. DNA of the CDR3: TGTGCCGGGTCCCCGAGGGGCGATGAGCAGTTCTTC. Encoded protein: CAGSPRGDEQFF.

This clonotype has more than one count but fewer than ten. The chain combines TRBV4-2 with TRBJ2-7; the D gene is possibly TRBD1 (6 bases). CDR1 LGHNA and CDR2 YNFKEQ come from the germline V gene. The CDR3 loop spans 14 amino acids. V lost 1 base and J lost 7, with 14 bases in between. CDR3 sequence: CASSQVKRQAEQYF. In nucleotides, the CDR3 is TGTGCCAGCAGCCAAGTAAAGCGACAGGCGGAGCAGTACTTC.

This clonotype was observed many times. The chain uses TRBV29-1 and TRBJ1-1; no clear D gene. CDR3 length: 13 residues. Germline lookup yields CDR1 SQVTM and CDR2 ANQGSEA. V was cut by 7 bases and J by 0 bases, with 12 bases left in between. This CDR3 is CSALNTLNTEAFF. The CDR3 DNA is TGCAGCGCCCTCAACACGTTGAACACTGAAGCTTTCTTT.

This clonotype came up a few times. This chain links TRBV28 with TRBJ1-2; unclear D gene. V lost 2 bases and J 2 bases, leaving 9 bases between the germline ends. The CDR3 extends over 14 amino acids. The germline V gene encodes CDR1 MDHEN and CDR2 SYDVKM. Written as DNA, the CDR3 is TGTGCCAGCAGTTTAGTGGAGGCGAACTATGGCTACACCTTC. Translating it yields CASSLVEANYGYTF.

CDR3 nucleotides: TGTGCCAGCAGCCAAGGGCCCTGGGACATCTCCAATTCACCCCTCCACTTT. Residues: CASSQGPWDISNSPLHF. The rearrangement links TRBV3-1 to TRBJ1-6, with D possibly TRBD1 on 6 matching bases. This CDR3 is built from 17 residues. CDR1 LGHDT and CDR2 YNNKEL come from the germline V gene (reference sequence). V was pared by 1 base and J by 7 bases, with 17 bases between. Full variable domain (missing parts from reference TRBV3-1 and TRBJ1-6): DTAVSQTPKYLVTQMGNDKSIKCEQNLGHDTMYWYKQDSKKFLKIMFSYNNKELIINETVPNRFSPKSPDKAHLNLHINSLELGDSAVYFCASSQGPWDISNSPLHFGNGTRLTVT.

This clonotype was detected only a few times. The CDR3 DNA reads TGTGCCAGCAGCCCTCAAGTCAGGAGTGAAGCTTTCTTT. This codes for CASSPQVRSEAFF. This chain links TRBV7-2 with TRBJ1-1, with D unresolved. Germline V gene data show CDR1 as SGHTA and CDR2 as FQGNSA. The CDR3 consists of 13 residues. Trimming took off 5 bases at V and 7 bases at J, with 14 bases between the two ends.

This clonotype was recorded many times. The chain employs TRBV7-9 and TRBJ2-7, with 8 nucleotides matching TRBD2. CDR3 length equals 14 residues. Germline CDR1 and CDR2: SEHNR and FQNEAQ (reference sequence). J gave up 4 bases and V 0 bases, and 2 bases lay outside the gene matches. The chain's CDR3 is CASSLAPSGYEQYF. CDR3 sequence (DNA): TGTGCCAGCAGCTTAGCTCCTAGCGGGTACGAGCAGTACTTC.

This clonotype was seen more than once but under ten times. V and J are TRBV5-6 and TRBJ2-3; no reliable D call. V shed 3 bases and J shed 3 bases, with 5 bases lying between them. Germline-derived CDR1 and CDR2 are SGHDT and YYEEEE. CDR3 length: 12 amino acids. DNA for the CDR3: TGTGCCAGCAGCTGGACGACAGATACGCAGTATTTT. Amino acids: CASSWTTDTQYF.